Presented here are 20 T cell receptor beta chains from one specimen sequenced in a study of metastatic and nonmetastatic thyroid tumors. TCRdb re-called the PCR reads through MiXCR. The sample shows roughly 16,000 clones, less than 20% of them seen only once. Among the patients, none had received any treatment before thyroid surgery. Material: blood. Every receptor here comes from a female donor with papillary thyroid cancer or a benign thyroid nodule (not recorded which). Some clones in this sample may be carry-over from other donors' samples.

This clone was seen at least ten times. The rearrangement uses TRBV7-2 and TRBJ1-1; D unclear. V lost 5 bases and J 2 bases, leaving 9 bases between the germline ends. The CDR3 consists of 13 residues. The V gene's germline CDR1 is SGHTA and CDR2 FQGNSA. The CDR3 DNA sequence: TGTGCCAGCAGCACCCAGGTTAACACTGAAGCTTTCTTT. Its protein is CASSTQVNTEAFF.

This clone was seen repeatedly, ten times or more. This chain connects TRBV29-1 to TRBJ2-7; 9 bases are shared with TRBD1. CDR1 SQVTM and CDR2 ANQGSEA come from the germline V gene. The CDR3 contains 15 residues. Losses at the gene ends were 3 bases for V and 2 bases for J; bases not matched to a gene: 8. CDR3 residues: CSVDLGTGSTYEQYF. DNA of the CDR3: TGCAGCGTTGACTTAGGGACAGGGTCCACCTACGAGCAGTACTTC.

This clone was picked up many times. This chain links TRBV12-3 or TRBV12-4 with TRBJ2-5; D may correspond to TRBD1 or TRBD2 (5 bases each). V was pared by 6 bases and J by 1 base, with 18 bases between. CDR3 size: 16 residues. CDR3 nucleotides: TGTGCCAGCAGAATCCGGGACGGACGAACCCAAGAGACCCAGTACTTC. It is translated as CASRIRDGRTQETQYF.

This clone was observed many times. The CDR3 DNA follows: TGTGCCAGCAGCCTTGACCGAGGGGTCACCTTC. This sequence encodes CASSLDRGVTF. The genes are TRBV9 and TRBJ1-2, with D perhaps TRBD1 (5 bases). The CDR3 has 11 residues. In germline, CDR1 is SGDLS, CDR2 YYNGEE. The V and J ends lost 4 bases and 13 bases respectively, with 14 bases between them. Supplemented by reference TRBV9 and TRBJ1-2, the full variable domain reads DSGVTQTPKHLITATGQRVTLRCSPRSGDLSVYWYQQSLDQGLQFLIQYYNGEERAKGNILERFSAQQFPDLHSELNLSSLELGDSALYFCASSLDRGVTFGSGTRLTVV.

This clone was seen at least ten times. The chain carries TRBV2 and TRBJ2-7, with 8 bases that match TRBD1. V lost 3 bases, J lost 2 bases, and 6 bases stayed unmatched. The germline gives CDR1 SNHLY, CDR2 FYNNEI. This CDR3 is built from 15 residues. CDR3 nucleotides: TGTGCCAGCAGTGATGAGGGACAGGTCCCCTACGAGCAGTACTTC. Its protein is CASSDEGQVPYEQYF.

To note about this clone: This may arise from a read error, as a much more abundant clone is one base away. The chain links TRBV3-1 to TRBJ1-2; D uncertain. From germline, CDR1 is LGHDT and CDR2 YNNKEL (reference sequence). The CDR3 is made up of 13 amino acids. Between the trimmed V and J ends, which lost 10 bases and 7 bases, there was a span of 19 bases. The CDR3 here is CAITLNPAGGYTF. DNA for the CDR3: TGTGCCATCACCTTAAACCCGGCGGGTGGCTACACCTTC.

This clone is classed as medium-sized (0.01 to 0.1%). This chain joins TRBV6-4 and TRBJ2-3; 11 bases are a match to TRBD2. V was pared by 0 bases and J by 4 bases, with 6 bases of the junction left unmatched. CDR3 length: 17 amino acids. Germline V CDR1 and CDR2: MRHNA, SNTAGT. In nucleotides, the CDR3 is TGTGCCAGCAGTGACTCGTCTAGCGGGGGGCATTCAGATACGCAGTATTTT. This sequence encodes CASSDSSSGGHSDTQYF.

This clone appeared many times. The chain links TRBV19 to TRBJ2-7, with 10 bases identical to TRBD2. Trimming removed 6 bases from V and 0 bases from J; junction bases left unmatched: 11. The CDR3 is made up of 17 amino acids. CDR1 and CDR2 from the germline V gene are LNHDA and SQIVND (reference sequence). The CDR3 loop is CASSLHGLAESSYEQYF. The CDR3 coding sequence is TGTGCCAGTAGCCTCCATGGACTAGCGGAGAGCTCCTACGAGCAGTACTTC.

The V and J genes are TRBV9 and TRBJ2-5; 14 nucleotides align to TRBD2. CDR1 and CDR2 from the germline V gene are SGDLS and YYNGEE. V lost 3 bases, J lost 5 bases, and 3 bases stayed unmatched. The CDR3 consists of 15 residues. The CDR3 DNA follows: TGTGCCAGCAGCGCCGGGACTAGCGGGAGCGAGACCCAGTACTTC. It encodes CASSAGTSGSETQYF.

In this sample, this clone turned up a few times. The rearrangement joins TRBV20-1 to TRBJ2-7, with TRBD2 identical over 9 bases. V gave up 6 bases and J gave up 7 bases; unmatched junction bases: 19. This CDR3 contains 16 residues. Germline values: CDR1 DFQATT, CDR2 SNEGSKA (reference sequence). The CDR3 DNA reads as TGCAGTGCCCAGGGGGGCGGGAGGGAACCTTCTGGAGAGCAGTACTTC. The encoded protein is CSAQGGGREPSGEQYF.

The CDR3 DNA reads TGTGCCAGCAGCCTGGGGGGGCTTGGCAATGAGCAGTTCTTC. As protein: CASSLGGLGNEQFF. J is TRBJ2-1 and V is TRBV7-2; possibly TRBD2 for D (7 bases). Germline values: CDR1 SGHTA, CDR2 FQGNSA. The CDR3 covers 14 residues. Trimming shortened V by 5 bases and J by 6 bases, and 14 bases separated the two germline ends.

This clone was recorded many times. This chain joins TRBV7-9 and TRBJ1-2, with TRBD1 matching 8 bases. Trimming removed 4 bases from V and 4 bases from J; junction bases left unmatched: 8. The CDR3 spans 15 residues. From germline, CDR1 is SEHNR and CDR2 FQNEAQ (reference sequence). CDR3 in amino acids: CASSSSGQDSYGYTF. In DNA form, the CDR3 reads TGTGCCAGCAGCTCCTCGGGACAGGATAGCTATGGCTACACCTTC.

In regard to this clone: This sequence may be a read error, since a much larger clone differs from it by one base. The genes are TRBV7-6 and TRBJ2-7, with 9 bases fitting TRBD1. Germline-derived CDR1 and CDR2 are SGHVS and FNYEAQ. J lost 6 bases, V lost 11 bases, and 11 bases had no gene match. The CDR3 runs to 13 residues. Written as DNA, the CDR3 is TGTGCCTTCTCAGCCGTACAGGGGGCCGAGCAGTACTTC. Protein sequence: CAFSAVQGAEQYF.

Remarks on this clone: The junction departs from the called germline gene at one end, perhaps through a read error. V and J are TRBV19 and TRBJ1-4; D remains ambiguous. Germline V gene data show CDR1 as LNHDA and CDR2 as SQIVND (reference sequence). The CDR3 has 13 amino acids. The chain's CDR3 is CASSIPQNGKLFF. DNA of the CDR3: TGTGCCAGTAGTATACCGCAGAATGGAAAACTGTTTTTT.

This clone was seen at least ten times. This rearrangement joins TRBV7-2 to TRBJ2-7; 12 bases fit TRBD2. V gave up 5 bases and J gave up 2 bases; unmatched junction bases: 7. Per the germline V gene, CDR1 is SGHTA and CDR2 is FQGNSA. This CDR3 region has 16 residues. CDR3 protein: CASSIGTSGFTYEQYF. The CDR3 DNA reads TGTGCCAGCAGCATCGGGACTAGCGGGTTTACCTACGAGCAGTACTTC. The full variable domain, completed using reference TRBV7-2 and TRBJ2-7, is GAGVSQSPSNKVTEKGKDVELRCDPISGHTALYWYRQSLGQGLEFLIYFQGNSAPDKSGLPSDRFSAERTGGSVSTLTIQRTQQEDSAVYLCASSIGTSGFTYEQYFGPGTRLTVT.

This clone was seen only a few times. The chain recombines TRBV15 with TRBJ2-1; D unresolved. This CDR3 contains 11 residues. Trimming stripped 4 bases from V and 5 bases from J, with 3 bases between. Per the germline V gene, CDR1 is LNHNV and CDR2 is YYDKDF (reference sequence). The CDR3 spells CATSKDNEQFF. The CDR3 DNA sequence: TGTGCCACCAGCAAGGACAATGAGCAGTTCTTC.

In its sample, this clone was seen many times. The V gene is TRBV12-3 or TRBV12-4, the J gene TRBJ2-5, with TRBD1 identical over 7 bases. The CDR3 extends over 17 amino acids. The junction had 17 bases not matched to a gene; V was cut back by 6 bases and J by 4 bases. The chain's CDR3 is CASSHKGAANVRETQYF. The CDR3 DNA reads TGTGCCAGCAGCCACAAGGGGGCGGCAAATGTTCGAGAGACCCAGTACTTC.

Within the sample, this clone is medium-sized. V and J are TRBV27 and TRBJ1-3, with a weak D call TRBD1 (5 bases). Germline CDR1 MNHEY, CDR2 SMNVEV (reference sequence). Trimming shortened V by 2 bases and J by 2 bases, and 7 bases separated the two germline ends. CDR3 length: 14 amino acids. The CDR3 protein is CASSLRGPGNTIYF. CDR3 nucleotide sequence: TGTGCCAGCAGTTTAAGGGGTCCTGGAAACACCATATATTTT.

This clone was found many times. The genes are TRBV4-1 and TRBJ1-3; possible D gene TRBD1, 5 bases. The germline V gene encodes CDR1 MGHRA and CDR2 YSYEKL. V was trimmed by 4 bases and J by 4 bases, leaving 11 bases between them. The CDR3 runs to 14 residues. CDR3 sequence reads: CASSPLGEGNTIYF. DNA of the CDR3: TGCGCCAGCAGCCCCCTAGGGGAAGGAAACACCATATATTTT.

The rearrangement links TRBV11-2 to TRBJ2-3, with D perhaps TRBD1 or TRBD2 (5 bases each). CDR3 size: 16 residues. Trimming took 6 bases from V and 0 from J, leaving 16 bases between them. CDR1 and CDR2 from the germline V gene are SGHAT and FQNNGV. The CDR3 DNA follows: TGTGCCAGCAGTCCCCCAGGGCGGGCCAGCACAGATACGCAGTATTTT. This codes for CASSPPGRASTDTQYF.